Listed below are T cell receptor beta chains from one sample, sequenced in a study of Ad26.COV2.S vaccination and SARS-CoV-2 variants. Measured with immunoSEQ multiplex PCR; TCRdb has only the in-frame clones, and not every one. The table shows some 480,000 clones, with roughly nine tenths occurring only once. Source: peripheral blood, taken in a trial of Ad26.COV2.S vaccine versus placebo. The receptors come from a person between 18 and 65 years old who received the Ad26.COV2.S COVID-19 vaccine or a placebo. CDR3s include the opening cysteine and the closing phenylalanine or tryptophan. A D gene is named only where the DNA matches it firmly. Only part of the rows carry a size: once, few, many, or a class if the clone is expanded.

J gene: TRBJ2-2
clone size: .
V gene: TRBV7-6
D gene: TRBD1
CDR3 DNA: TGTGCCAGCAGCTTAGAGTCCGGACAGGCTTCGAACACCGGGGAGCTGTTTTTT
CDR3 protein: CASSLESGQASNTGELFF

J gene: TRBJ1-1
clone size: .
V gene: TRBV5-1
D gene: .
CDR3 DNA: TGCGCCAGCAGCTTGGGAATAGTTAAGACTGAAGCTTTCTTT
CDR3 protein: CASSLGIVKTEAFF

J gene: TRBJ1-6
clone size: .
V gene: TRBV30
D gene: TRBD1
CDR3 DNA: TGTGCCTGGACCCAAATAACAGGGGTTTCACCCCTCCACTTT
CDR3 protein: CAWTQITGVSPLHF

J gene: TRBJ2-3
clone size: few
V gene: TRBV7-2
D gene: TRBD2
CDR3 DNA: TGTGCCAGCAGCTTAGCGGGCGGGAGGACCACAGATACGCAGTATTTT
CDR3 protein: CASSLAGGRTTDTQYF

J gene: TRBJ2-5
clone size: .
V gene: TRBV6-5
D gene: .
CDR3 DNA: TGTGCCAGCAGTTACTCTAGACTAGGGGGGGAGACCCAGTACTTC
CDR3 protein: CASSYSRLGGETQYF

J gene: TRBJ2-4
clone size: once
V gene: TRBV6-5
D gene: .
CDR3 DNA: TGTGCCAGCAGTTATGGGCCGGGACTAGCCAAAAACATTCAGTACTTC
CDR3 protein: CASSYGPGLAKNIQYF

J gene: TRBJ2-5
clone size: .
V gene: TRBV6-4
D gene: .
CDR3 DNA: TGTGCCAGCAGTGACTTGGGACCCGGGGACGAGACCCAGTACTTC
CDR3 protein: CASSDLGPGDETQYF

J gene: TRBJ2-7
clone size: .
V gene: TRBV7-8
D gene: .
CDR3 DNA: TGTGCCAGCAGCTTAGGGGTTAAGCAGTACTTC
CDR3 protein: CASSLGVKQYF

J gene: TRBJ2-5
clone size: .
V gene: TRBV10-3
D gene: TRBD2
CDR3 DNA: TGTGCCATCAGTGAGTCGCCTAGCGGGAGCGAGACCCAGTACTTC
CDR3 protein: CAISESPSGSETQYF

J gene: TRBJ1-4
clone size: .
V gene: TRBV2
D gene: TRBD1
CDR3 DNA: TGTGCCAGTCGGGACAGACCGGTCGAAAAACTGTTTTTT
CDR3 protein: CASRDRPVEKLFF

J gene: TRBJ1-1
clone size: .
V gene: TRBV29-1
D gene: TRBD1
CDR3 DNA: TGCAGCGTTGAAGGGACAGGGGTGAACACTGAAGCTTTCTTT
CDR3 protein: CSVEGTGVNTEAFF

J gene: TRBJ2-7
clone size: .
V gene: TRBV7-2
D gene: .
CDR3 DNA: TGTGCCAGCAGCTTAGCTGGGGGGCACGAGCAGTACTTC
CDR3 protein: CASSLAGGHEQYF

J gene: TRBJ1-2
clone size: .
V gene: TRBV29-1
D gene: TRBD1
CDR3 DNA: TGCAGCGTCGGGACAGGTCCCTATGGCTACACCTTC
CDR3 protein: CSVGTGPYGYTF

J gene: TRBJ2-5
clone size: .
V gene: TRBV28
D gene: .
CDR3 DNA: TGTGCCAGCAGTCCCGGGACTTACTCAACCGGAGAGACCCAGTACTTC
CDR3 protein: CASSPGTYSTGETQYF

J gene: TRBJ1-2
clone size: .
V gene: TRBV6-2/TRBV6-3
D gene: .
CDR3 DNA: TGTGCCAGCAGTTACTCGGGGGAGATCTATGGCTACACCTTC
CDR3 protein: CASSYSGEIYGYTF

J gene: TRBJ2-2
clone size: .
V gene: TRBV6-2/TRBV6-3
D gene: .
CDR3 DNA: TGTGCCAGCAGTACGAACACCGGGGAGCTGTTTTTT
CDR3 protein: CASSTNTGELFF

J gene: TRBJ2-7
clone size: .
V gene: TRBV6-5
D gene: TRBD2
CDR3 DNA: TGTGCCAGCAGGCCTAGCGGGGCTTCCTACGAGCAGTACTTC
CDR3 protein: CASRPSGASYEQYF

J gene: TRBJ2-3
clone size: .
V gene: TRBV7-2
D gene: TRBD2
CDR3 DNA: TGTGCCAGCAGCTTTCGCGGGAGGGTAGATACGCAGTATTTT
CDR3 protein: CASSFRGRVDTQYF

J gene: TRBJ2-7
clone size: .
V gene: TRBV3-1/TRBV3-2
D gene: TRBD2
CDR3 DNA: TGTGCCAGCAGCCTTAGCGGGGGCTCCTACGAGCAGTACTTC
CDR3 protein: CASSLSGGSYEQYF

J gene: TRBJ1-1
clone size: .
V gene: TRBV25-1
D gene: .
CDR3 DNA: TGTGCCAGCAGTGAAGCGGGGCTAGGAGGGACTGAAGCTTTCTTT
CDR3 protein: CASSEAGLGGTEAFF

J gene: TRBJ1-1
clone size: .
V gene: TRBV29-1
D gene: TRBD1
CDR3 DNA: TGCAGCGGGGGGACAGCGAACACTGAAGCTTTCTTT
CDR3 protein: CSGGTANTEAFF

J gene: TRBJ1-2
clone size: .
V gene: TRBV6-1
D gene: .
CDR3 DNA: TGTGCCAGCAGTGAAGTATCACAGGGTCGCTACACCTTC
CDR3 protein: CASSEVSQGRYTF

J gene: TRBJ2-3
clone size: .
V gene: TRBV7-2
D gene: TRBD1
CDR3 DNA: TGTGCCAGCAGCGCGCAGGGGGCCGCAGATACGCAGTATTTT
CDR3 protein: CASSAQGAADTQYF

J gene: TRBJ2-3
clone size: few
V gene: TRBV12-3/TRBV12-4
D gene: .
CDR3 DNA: TGTGCCAGCAGTTTCTGGTCAGATACGCAGTATTTT
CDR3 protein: CASSFWSDTQYF

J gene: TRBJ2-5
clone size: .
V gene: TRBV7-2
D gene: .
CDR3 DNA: TGTGCCAGCAGCTTAGCGCGGAGGAAAGAGACCCAGTACTTC
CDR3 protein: CASSLARRKETQYF

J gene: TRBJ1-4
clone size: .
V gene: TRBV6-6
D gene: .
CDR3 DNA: TGTGCCAGCAGTTCCCCAACGGTGCAGGGTGAAAAACTGTTTTTT
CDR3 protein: CASSSPTVQGEKLFF

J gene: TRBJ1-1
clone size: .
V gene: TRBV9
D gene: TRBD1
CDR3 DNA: TGTGCCAGCAGCGTAGTTTTATCGGGACAGGGCACTGAAGCTTTCTTT
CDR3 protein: CASSVVLSGQGTEAFF

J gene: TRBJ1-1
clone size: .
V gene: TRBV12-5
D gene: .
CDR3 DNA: TGTGCTAGTGGTTTGGCAACGGGACTCCTCAAGAGGACTGAAGCTTTCTTT
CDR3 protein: CASGLATGLLKRTEAFF

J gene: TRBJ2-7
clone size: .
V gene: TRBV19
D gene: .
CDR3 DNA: TGTGCCAGTAGTGTTGACACCATCTCCTACGAGCAGTACTTC
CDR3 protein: CASSVDTISYEQYF

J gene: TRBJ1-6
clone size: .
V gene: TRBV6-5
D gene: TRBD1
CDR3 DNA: TGTGCCAGCAGCGGACAGGGGAAAAATTCACCCCTCCACTTT
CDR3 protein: CASSGQGKNSPLHF

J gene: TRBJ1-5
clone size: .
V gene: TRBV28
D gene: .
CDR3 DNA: TGTGCCAGCAGTCGCGCGGGACGGTCGAATCAGCCCCAGCATTTT
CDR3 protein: CASSRAGRSNQPQHF

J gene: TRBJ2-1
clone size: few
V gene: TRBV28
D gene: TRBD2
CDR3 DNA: TGTGCCAGCAGTTTCCCCCCAGCGGGAATTTCCAGGGTTGAGCAGTTCTTC
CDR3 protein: CASSFPPAGISRVEQFF

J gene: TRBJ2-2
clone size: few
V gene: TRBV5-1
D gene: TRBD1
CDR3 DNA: TGCGCCAGCAGCTTTTGGGGACAGGGGAACACCGGGGAGCTGTTTTTT
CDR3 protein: CASSFWGQGNTGELFF

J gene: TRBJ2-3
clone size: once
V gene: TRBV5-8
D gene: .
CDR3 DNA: TGTGCCAGCAGCTTGGGGGTCTGGACCACGGGAGATACGCAGTATTTT
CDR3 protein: CASSLGVWTTGDTQYF

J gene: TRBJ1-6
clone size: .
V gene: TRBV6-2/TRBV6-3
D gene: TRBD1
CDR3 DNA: TGTGCCAGCAGCCTACGGACAGGGACGAATTCACCCCTCCACTTT
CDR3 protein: CASSLRTGTNSPLHF

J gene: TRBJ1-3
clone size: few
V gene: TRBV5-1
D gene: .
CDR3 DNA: TGCGCCAGCAGCTTGACAGAAGGAAACACCATATATTTT
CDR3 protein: CASSLTEGNTIYF

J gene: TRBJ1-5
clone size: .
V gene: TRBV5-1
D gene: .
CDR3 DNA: TGCGCCAGCAGCACACAGGGAGGTCAGCCCCAGCATTTT
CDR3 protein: CASSTQGGQPQHF

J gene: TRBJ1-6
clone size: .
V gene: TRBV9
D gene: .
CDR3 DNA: TGTGCCAGCAGCACCCAAATGATGGGGGATTCACCCCTCCACTTT
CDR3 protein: CASSTQMMGDSPLHF

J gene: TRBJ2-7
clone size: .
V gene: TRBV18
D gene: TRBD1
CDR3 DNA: TGTGCCAGCTCGTACAGGGGAGTGAGCGACGAGCAGTACTTC
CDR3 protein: CASSYRGVSDEQYF

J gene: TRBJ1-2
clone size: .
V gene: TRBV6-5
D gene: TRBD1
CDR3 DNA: TGTGCCAGCAGGAGAATACAGGGGGCCGGTGGCTACACCTTC
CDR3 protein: CASRRIQGAGGYTF

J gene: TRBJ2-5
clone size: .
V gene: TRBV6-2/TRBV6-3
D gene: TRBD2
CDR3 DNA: TGTGCCAGCAGTTACGGGACTAGCTGGGGAGAGACCCAGTACTTC
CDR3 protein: CASSYGTSWGETQYF

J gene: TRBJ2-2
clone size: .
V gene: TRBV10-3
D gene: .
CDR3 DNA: TGTGCCATCAGCCCCCAGGGGCGTACCGGGGAGCTGTTTTTT
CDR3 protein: CAISPQGRTGELFF